These 30 T cell receptor beta chains came from one sample sequenced in a study of T cell responses to AZD1222 COVID-19 vaccine. Some clones are missing from TCRdb's copy, which holds only in-frame ones; the method was immunoSEQ multiplex PCR. This table holds 75,000 to 100,000 clones, about 90% found once. This material consisted of peripheral blood, taken on day 0 of AZD1222 vaccination. Every receptor here comes from an adult in good health.

The chain has TRBV5-1 and TRBJ1-5; 8 bases agree with TRBD1. The germline V gene has CDR1 SGHRS and CDR2 YFSETQ. V was pared by 5 bases and J by 0 bases, with 4 bases of the junction left unmatched. The CDR3 loop spans 15 amino acids. CDR3 sequence reads: CASRPGTGSNQPQHF. In nucleotides, the CDR3 is TGCGCCAGCAGACCTGGGACAGGTAGCAATCAGCCCCAGCATTTT.

Only one count was recorded for this clone. The rearrangement links TRBV11-2 to TRBJ1-1; a weak D match, TRBD1 (5 bases). CDR1 is SGHAT and CDR2 is FQNNGV in the germline V gene. V was trimmed by 0 bases and J by 6 bases, leaving 14 bases between them. The CDR3 spans 15 residues. Here the CDR3 reads CASSLDGFQGAEAFF. As DNA, the CDR3 is TGTGCCAGCAGCTTAGATGGGTTTCAGGGCGCTGAAGCTTTCTTT.

The sample holds one count of this clone. The chain carries TRBV28 and TRBJ2-5, with D possibly called TRBD1 or TRBD2 (5 bases each). CDR1 and CDR2 (germline): MDHEN, SYDVKM. This CDR3 is 15 amino acids long. V was clipped by 2 bases and J by 4 bases, with 14 bases between them. The CDR3 DNA follows: TGTGCCAGCAGTTTACAGGGCGGGTTCCCAGAGACCCAGTACTTC. Encoded protein: CASSLQGGFPETQYF.

The rearrangement joins TRBV6-2 or TRBV6-3 to TRBJ2-1; D is unclear. There are 14 residues in the CDR3. With 0 bases removed from V and 8 bases from J, the gap between germline ends came to 11 bases. CDR1 is MNHEY, CDR2 SVGEGT, per germline. The CDR3 loop reads CASSYSGSVDEQFF. The CDR3, as DNA: TGTGCCAGCAGTTACTCTGGTTCAGTGGATGAGCAGTTCTTC.

V and J are TRBV28 and TRBJ1-2, with 7 bases that match TRBD1. CDR3 length: 16 residues. J gave up 8 bases and V 6 bases, and 18 bases lay outside the gene matches. From germline, CDR1 is MDHEN and CDR2 SYDVKM. This chain's CDR3 is CASRPTGTSWFGGYTF. CDR3 bases: TGTGCCAGCAGGCCGACAGGGACCTCCTGGTTTGGGGGCTACACCTTC.

The chain carries TRBV6-1 and TRBJ2-1; TRBD1 matches at 7 bases. CDR3 length equals 15 residues. Germline CDR1 is MNHNS and CDR2 is SASEGT. Losses at the gene ends were 1 base for V and 2 bases for J; bases not matched to a gene: 2. CDR3 sequence: CASSEGQGAYNEQFF. CDR3 coding DNA: TGTGCCAGCAGTGAAGGTCAGGGGGCCTACAATGAGCAGTTCTTC.

The CDR3 sequence: CASGRQGFGYTF. DNA of the CDR3: TGTGCCAGCGGCCGACAGGGGTTTGGCTACACCTTC. The chain recombines TRBV6-4 with TRBJ1-2; the match to TRBD1 covers 8 bases. Per the germline V gene, CDR1 is MRHNA and CDR2 is SNTAGT. This CDR3 region has 12 residues. V dropped 8 bases and J dropped 7; count of bases not matched to a gene: 6.

The chain joins TRBV28 to TRBJ1-5; TRBD1 matches at 9 bases. CDR3 size: 14 residues. Losses at the gene ends were 6 bases for V and 5 bases for J; bases not matched to a gene: 5. Germline V gives CDR1 MDHEN, CDR2 SYDVKM. The CDR3 spells CASSSGTGYQPQHF. The CDR3 DNA is TGTGCCAGCAGCTCCGGGACAGGGTATCAGCCCCAGCATTTT.

This clone was counted once. V usage is TRBV14 and J usage is TRBJ1-5; no firm D call. Germline-derived CDR1 and CDR2 are SGHDN and FVKESK. The length of the CDR3 is 13 residues. The germline V and J ends were trimmed by 0 bases and 11 bases, with 11 bases remaining between them. CDR3 amino acids: CASSQDLEGTQHF. CDR3 nucleotides: TGTGCCAGCAGCCAAGATCTTGAGGGAACCCAGCATTTT.

The rearrangement links TRBV29-1 to TRBJ1-2; maybe TRBD1 (5 bases). The CDR3 is 13 amino acids. Trimming cost V 6 bases and J 7 bases, with 18 bases left between them. Germline V lookup: CDR1 SQVTM, CDR2 ANQGSEA. The CDR3 sequence is CSVGHGWGIGYTF. The CDR3 DNA sequence: TGCAGCGTGGGCCATGGGTGGGGGATTGGCTACACCTTC.

This sequence joins TRBV5-1 and TRBJ2-2; D tentatively fits TRBD1 or TRBD2 (5 bases each). Germline V lookup: CDR1 SGHRS, CDR2 YFSETQ. The V gene lost 3 bases and the J gene lost 3 bases, with 9 bases spanning the gap. The CDR3 consists of 14 residues. The CDR3 region has the DNA TGCGCCAGCAGCTGGGGGAATTACACCGGGGAGCTGTTTTTT. Its translation is CASSWGNYTGELFF.

The chain recombines TRBV25-1 with TRBJ2-7; no clear D. Looked up from germline, CDR1 is MGHDK and CDR2 is SYGVNS. This CDR3 is built from 11 residues. V lost 3 bases, J lost 2 bases, and 2 bases lay in between. The CDR3: CASSDPYEQYF. The CDR3 nucleotides read TGTGCCAGCAGTGATCCCTACGAGCAGTACTTC.

A word on this clone: At one boundary the junction diverges from the germline segment, which might be a read error. The chain links TRBV5-4 to TRBJ1-1; TRBD1 might be the D (5 bases). There are 12 residues in the CDR3. Germline values: CDR1 SGHNT, CDR2 YYREEE (reference sequence). The CDR3 DNA sequence: TGTGCCACCAGCCAGGGAGGCACTGAAGCTTTCTTT. Translating gives CATSQGGTEAFF. The whole variable domain, filled in from reference TRBV5-4 and TRBJ1-1, reads ETGVTQSPTHLIKTRGQQVTLRCSSQSGHNTVSWYQQALGQGPQFIFQYYREEENGRGNFPPRFSGLQFPNYSSELNVNALELDDSALYLCATSQGGTEAFFGQGTRLTVV.

The V call is TRBV6-5, the J call TRBJ1-4; D is unresolved. This CDR3 has 16 residues. Deletions cut 0 bases from V and 1 base from J, with 9 bases between. Germline values: CDR1 MNHEY, CDR2 SVGAGI. CDR3 DNA: TGTGCCAGCAGTTACTCCTTGGGAGGAACTAATGAAAAACTGTTTTTT. It specifies CASSYSLGGTNEKLFF.

V gene TRBV30 combines with J gene TRBJ1-4; D gene ambiguous. Trimming cost V 0 bases and J 6 bases, with 11 bases left between them. The CDR3 totals 14 residues. In germline, CDR1 is GTSNPN, CDR2 SVGIG (reference sequence). The CDR3 sequence: CAWSVLGLDEKLFF. In nucleotides, the CDR3 is TGTGCCTGGAGTGTATTGGGGTTGGATGAAAAACTGTTTTTT.

V and J are TRBV4-3 and TRBJ2-1; 7 bases align to TRBD2. The CDR3 is 16 residues long. The V gene's germline CDR1 is LGHNA and CDR2 YSLEER. Trimming took 4 bases from V and 5 from J; bases not matched to a gene: 11. This CDR3 reads CASSPAGQGGHNEQFF. The CDR3 DNA reads TGCGCCAGCAGCCCCGCAGGGCAGGGAGGGCACAATGAGCAGTTCTTC.

This clone was observed a single time. The chain carries TRBV7-2 and TRBJ1-5, with a weak D call TRBD1 (5 bases). CDR1 SGHTA and CDR2 FQGNSA come from the germline V gene. The CDR3 loop spans 18 amino acids. Between the trimmed V and J ends, which lost 6 bases and 1 base, there was a span of 22 bases. CDR3 loop: CASREGLGGVKSNQPQHF. The CDR3 bases are TGTGCCAGCAGGGAAGGGCTGGGGGGGGTTAAGAGCAATCAGCCCCAGCATTTT.

The rearrangement uses TRBV9 and TRBJ2-1; 8 bases are shared with TRBD2. V dropped 3 bases and J dropped 0; count of bases not matched to a gene: 5. CDR1 SGDLS and CDR2 YYNGEE come from the germline V gene. CDR3 length equals 16 residues. The CDR3 reads CASSGGSGSSYNEQFF. The DNA of the CDR3 is TGTGCCAGCAGCGGAGGGAGCGGGAGCTCCTACAATGAGCAGTTCTTC.

This clone occurred a few times. The CDR3 sequence is CAIRGQGYNEQYF. The CDR3 bases are TGTGCCATCAGGGGACAGGGATACAACGAGCAGTACTTC. V gene TRBV10-3 combines with J gene TRBJ2-7, with TRBD1 matching 9 bases. J gave up 5 bases and V 6 bases, and 5 bases lay outside the gene matches. The CDR3 extends over 13 amino acids. The germline CDR1 and CDR2 sequences are ENHRY and SYGVKD.

The genes are TRBV6-5 and TRBJ1-1; a possible D gene is TRBD1 (5 bases). Trimming cost V 2 bases and J 4 bases, with 17 bases left between them. The CDR3 sequence is 16 residues long. Looked up from germline, CDR1 is MNHEY and CDR2 is SVGAGI. DNA for the CDR3: TGTGCCAGCAGTTACGCCTCCGGGCCAGGGTCCACTGAAGCTTTCTTT. Translation gives CASSYASGPGSTEAFF.

The chain is built from TRBV28 and TRBJ2-7, with D perhaps matching TRBD2 (6 bases). This CDR3 region has 12 residues. CDR1 and CDR2 (germline): MDHEN, SYDVKM. V dropped 6 bases and J dropped 2 bases, with 8 bases sitting between them. The CDR3: CASRSGAYEQYF. For the CDR3, the DNA is TGTGCCAGCAGATCGGGGGCCTACGAGCAGTACTTC. The full variable domain, with the rest looked up from reference TRBV28 and TRBJ2-7, is DVKVTQSSRYLVKRTGEKVFLECVQDMDHENMFWYRQDPGLGLRLIYFSYDVKMKEKGDIPEGYSVSREKKERFSLILESASTNQTSMYLCASRSGAYEQYFGPGTRLTVT.

The rearrangement joins TRBV12-3 or TRBV12-4 to TRBJ2-7; tentative D call: TRBD2 (5 bases). Trimming pared 11 bases from V and 7 bases from J, leaving 18 bases between. This CDR3 is built from 12 residues. CDR3: CAAGTDGGEQYF. CDR3 in DNA: TGTGCCGCGGGTACGGACGGAGGAGAGCAGTACTTC.

This chain uses TRBV5-6 with TRBJ2-1, with D hard to call. This CDR3 contains 16 residues. Per the germline V gene, CDR1 is SGHDT and CDR2 is YYEEEE. The germline V and J ends were trimmed by 0 bases and 0 bases, with 10 bases remaining between them. As DNA, the CDR3 is TGTGCCAGCAGCTTGGATGTTCAGAGCTCCTACAATGAGCAGTTCTTC. Amino acids: CASSLDVQSSYNEQFF.

The chain joins TRBV10-2 to TRBJ2-3; D remains unclear. The germline V gene encodes CDR1 WSHSY and CDR2 SAAADI. V was pared by 9 bases and J by 1 base, with 8 bases between. The CDR3 is 12 residues long. The chain's CDR3 is CASEMGTDTQYF. The CDR3 region has the DNA TGCGCCAGTGAGATGGGCACAGATACGCAGTATTTT.

The J gene is TRBJ1-1, the V gene TRBV12-3 or TRBV12-4; D remains unclear. The CDR3 has 13 amino acids. Trimming stripped 2 bases from V and 3 bases from J, with 7 bases between. Here the CDR3 reads CASSLTGDTEAFF. Here the CDR3 DNA reads TGTGCCAGCAGTTTAACTGGGGACACTGAAGCTTTCTTT.

The genes are TRBV3-1 (or the pseudogene TRBV3-2) and TRBJ2-3; the match to TRBD1 covers 9 bases. There are 15 residues in the CDR3. In germline, CDR1 is LGHDT, CDR2 YNNKEL (reference sequence). The J segment lost 1 base and the V segment lost 4 bases, leaving 3 bases of the junction unmatched. The CDR3 DNA follows: TGTGCCAGCAGCCCCCGGGACAGGGGCACAGATACGCAGTATTTT. This sequence encodes CASSPRDRGTDTQYF.

The gene calls are TRBV7-2 and TRBJ2-7; TRBD1 is a possible D gene (5 bases). V was cut by 1 base and J by 1 base, with 14 bases left in between. The CDR3 sequence is 16 residues long. The germline gives CDR1 SGHTA, CDR2 FQGNSA. DNA for the CDR3: TGTGCCAGCAGCTTAGTTGGGGCAGGGTCATCCTACGAGCAGTACTTC. It codes for CASSLVGAGSSYEQYF.

The CDR3 coding sequence is TGTGCCAGCTCACCAAATGAGGGTCGAGGACAGCCCCAGCATTTT. Its protein is CASSPNEGRGQPQHF. The chain employs TRBV18 and TRBJ1-5; D is uncertain. The germline V gene has CDR1 KGHSH and CDR2 LQKENI. V was trimmed by 2 bases and J by 7 bases, leaving 15 bases between them. The CDR3 has 15 residues.

J is TRBJ1-2 and V is TRBV19; D is unresolved. Looked up from germline, CDR1 is LNHDA and CDR2 is SQIVND (reference sequence). The CDR3 length is 13 residues. V gave up 3 bases and J gave up 8 bases, with 13 bases separating them. The CDR3 sequence: CASSISSGVGYTF. In nucleotides, the CDR3 is TGTGCCAGTAGTATCTCGTCCGGAGTAGGCTACACCTTC.

The chain's CDR3 is CASWAGRGTQYF. In DNA form, the CDR3 reads TGTGCCAGCTGGGCCGGTCGTGGGACCCAGTACTTC. The chain is built from TRBV28 and TRBJ2-5; D is unresolved. Per the germline V gene, CDR1 is MDHEN and CDR2 is SYDVKM. V lost 8 bases and J lost 7, with 14 bases in between. The CDR3 is 12 amino acids.